The entry below gives a single T cell receptor beta chain sequence along with its context. The target antigen is unknown. The V segment lost 5 bases and the J segment 4 bases; nucleotides outside the gene matches: 9. CDR1 and CDR2 (germline): MNHEY, SMNVEV (reference sequence). The CDR3 contains 15 residues. This entry belongs to a study of shared clonotypes between healthy human individuals. Study-level findings and limits: Relative to memory subsets, naive subsets generally showed larger estimated richness. Inspection by rarefaction showed sorted-subset sequencing to be incomplete despite large depth. Naive CD4 clonotypes overlapped across several donors at approximately 5.5%.

The protocol was immunoSEQ multiplex PCR, while the TCRdb copy is restricted to in-frame clones and leaves out a portion. The data hold 550,000 to 800,000 clones, with 74% observed a single time. The origin of this receptor is a woman aged 30 to 39 in good health. The chain employs TRBV27 and TRBJ2-5, with 8 positions matching TRBD2. Sequencing input: memory CD4+ T cells sorted from blood. Subset described: CD45RA-negative fraction. The chain's CDR3 is CASSEAGTRGETQYF. CDR3 nucleotides: TGTGCCAGCAGTGAAGCCGGGACTAGAGGAGAGACCCAGTACTTC.